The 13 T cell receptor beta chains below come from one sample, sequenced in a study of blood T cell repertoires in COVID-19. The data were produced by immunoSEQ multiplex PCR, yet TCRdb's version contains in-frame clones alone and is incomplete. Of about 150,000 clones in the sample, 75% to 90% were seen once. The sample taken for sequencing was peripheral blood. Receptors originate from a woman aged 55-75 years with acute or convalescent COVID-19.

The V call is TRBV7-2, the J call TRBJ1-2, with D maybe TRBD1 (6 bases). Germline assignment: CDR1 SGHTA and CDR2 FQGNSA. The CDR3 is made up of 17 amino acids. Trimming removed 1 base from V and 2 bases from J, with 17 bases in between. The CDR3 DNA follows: TGTGCCAGCAGCTTAGGGGCGGGGGCGCCTCCAAACTATGGCTACACCTTC. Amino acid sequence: CASSLGAGAPPNYGYTF.

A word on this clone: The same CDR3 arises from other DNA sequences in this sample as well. The DNA of the CDR3 is TGTGCCAGCAGCCTCAGGGGGGACGGCTACACCTTC. Its translation: CASSLRGDGYTF. This sequence joins TRBV7-9 and TRBJ1-2; 7 nucleotides match TRBD1. The CDR3 is made up of 12 amino acids. The germline CDR1 and CDR2 sequences are SEHNR and FQNEAQ (reference sequence). V was clipped by 5 bases and J by 8 bases; unmatched bases: 5.

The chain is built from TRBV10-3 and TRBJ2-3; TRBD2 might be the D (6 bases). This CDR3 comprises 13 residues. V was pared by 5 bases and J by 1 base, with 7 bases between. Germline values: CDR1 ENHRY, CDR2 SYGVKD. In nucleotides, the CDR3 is TGTGCCATCAGTCAGCGGGGCACAGATACGCAGTATTTT. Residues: CAISQRGTDTQYF.

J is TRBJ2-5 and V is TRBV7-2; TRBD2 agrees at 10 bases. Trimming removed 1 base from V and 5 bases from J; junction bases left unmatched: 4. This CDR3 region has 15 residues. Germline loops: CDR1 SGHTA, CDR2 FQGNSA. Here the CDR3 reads CASSLEASGGETQYF. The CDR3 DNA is TGTGCCAGCAGCTTAGAGGCTAGCGGGGGCGAGACCCAGTACTTC.

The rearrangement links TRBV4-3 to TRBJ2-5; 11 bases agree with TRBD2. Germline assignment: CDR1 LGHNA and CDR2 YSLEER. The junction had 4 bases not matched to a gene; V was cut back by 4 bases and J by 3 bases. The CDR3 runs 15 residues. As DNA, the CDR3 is TGCGCCAGCAGCCTCCTAGCGGGGGGTGAAGAGACCCAGTACTTC. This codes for CASSLLAGGEETQYF.

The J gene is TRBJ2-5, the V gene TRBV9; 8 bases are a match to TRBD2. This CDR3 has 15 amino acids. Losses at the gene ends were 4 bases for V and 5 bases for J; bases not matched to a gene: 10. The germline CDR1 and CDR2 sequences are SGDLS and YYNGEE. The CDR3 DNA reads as TGTGCCAGCAGCCCCTCGGTAGCGGGGTTCGAGACCCAGTACTTC. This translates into CASSPSVAGFETQYF. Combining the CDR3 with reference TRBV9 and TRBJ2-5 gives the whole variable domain DSGVTQTPKHLITATGQRVTLRCSPRSGDLSVYWYQQSLDQGLQFLIQYYNGEERAKGNILERFSAQQFPDLHSELNLSSLELGDSALYFCASSPSVAGFETQYFGPGTRLLVL.

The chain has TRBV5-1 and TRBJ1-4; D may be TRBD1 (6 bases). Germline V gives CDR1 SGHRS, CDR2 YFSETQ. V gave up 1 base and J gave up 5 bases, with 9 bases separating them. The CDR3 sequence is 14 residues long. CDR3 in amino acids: CASSLRQANEKLFF. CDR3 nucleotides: TGCGCCAGCAGCTTGCGACAGGCGAATGAAAAACTGTTTTTT. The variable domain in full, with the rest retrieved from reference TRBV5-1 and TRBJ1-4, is KAGVTQTPRYLIKTRGQQVTLSCSPISGHRSVSWYQQTPGQGLQFLFEYFSETQRNKGNFPGRFSGRQFSNSRSEMNVSTLELGDSALYLCASSLRQANEKLFFGSGTQLSVL.

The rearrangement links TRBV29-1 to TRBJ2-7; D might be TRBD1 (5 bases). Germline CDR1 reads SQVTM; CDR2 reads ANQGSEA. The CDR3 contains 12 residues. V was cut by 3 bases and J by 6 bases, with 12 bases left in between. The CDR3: CSVEARVGEQYF. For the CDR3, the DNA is TGCAGCGTTGAGGCCAGGGTAGGCGAGCAGTACTTC.

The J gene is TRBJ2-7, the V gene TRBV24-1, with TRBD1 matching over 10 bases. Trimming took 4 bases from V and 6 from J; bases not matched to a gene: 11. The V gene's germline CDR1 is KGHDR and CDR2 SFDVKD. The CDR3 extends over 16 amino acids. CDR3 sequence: CATSDSSGTGAVEQYF. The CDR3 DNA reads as TGTGCCACCAGTGACTCTTCCGGGACAGGGGCGGTCGAGCAGTACTTC.

The CDR3 region has the DNA TGTGCCTGGACAGACAGTCGGGATCAGCCCCAGCATTTT. This gives the protein CAWTDSRDQPQHF. The chain employs TRBV30 and TRBJ1-5; D is possibly TRBD1 (5 bases). Germline CDR1 is GTSNPN and CDR2 is SVGIG (reference sequence). This CDR3 is 13 amino acids long. The V end lost 4 bases, the J end lost 5 bases, and 12 bases lay between the germline ends.

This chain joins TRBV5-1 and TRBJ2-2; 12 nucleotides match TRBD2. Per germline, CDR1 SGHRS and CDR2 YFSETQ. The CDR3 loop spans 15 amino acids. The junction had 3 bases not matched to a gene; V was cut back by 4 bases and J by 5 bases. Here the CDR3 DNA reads TGCGCCAGCAGCCTGCTAGCGGGGGGGACCGGGGAGCTGTTTTTT. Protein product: CASSLLAGGTGELFF.

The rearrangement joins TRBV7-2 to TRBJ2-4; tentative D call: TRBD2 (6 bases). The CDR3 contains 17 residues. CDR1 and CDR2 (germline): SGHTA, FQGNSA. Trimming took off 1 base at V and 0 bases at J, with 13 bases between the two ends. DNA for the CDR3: TGTGCCAGCAGCTTAGGGAGCGGGCAACTAGCCAAAAACATTCAGTACTTC. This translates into CASSLGSGQLAKNIQYF.

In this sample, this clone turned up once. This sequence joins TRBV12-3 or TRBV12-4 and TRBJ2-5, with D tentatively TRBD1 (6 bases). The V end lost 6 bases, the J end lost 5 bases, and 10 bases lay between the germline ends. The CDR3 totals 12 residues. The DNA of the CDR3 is TGTGCCAGCAGCAACAGGGTGGAGACCCAGTACTTC. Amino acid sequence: CASSNRVETQYF.